This entry is about one TCR beta chain. Losses at the gene ends were 5 bases for V and 7 bases for J; bases not matched to a gene: 13. CDR3 size: 17 residues. Looked up from germline, CDR1 is SGHAT and CDR2 is FQNNGV. These data belong to a study of blood T cell repertoires in COVID-19. On the study more broadly: The United States, Italy and Spain were the sources of the acute and convalescent COVID-19 samples. PBMCs, B-cell-depleted T cells, or T cells were the source of the cDNA or gDNA that made up the material.

Study processing details: Reference gene primer amplification gave estimated nucleated cell counts. Clones were read by immunoSEQ multiplex PCR, and TCRdb kept only the in-frame ones, dropping some. The DNA was the basis for D and trimming; V, J and clone size are from that table. The profile shows roughly 42,000 clones, around 88% of them singletons. This chain connects TRBV11-2 to TRBJ2-1; 11 bases map to TRBD1. Sequenced: peripheral blood. This sequence originates from a human donor in a cohort sampled during active COVID-19. The CDR3 reads CASSPRRTGGVFNEQFF. CDR3 nucleotide sequence: TGTGCCAGCAGCCCACGCCGGACAGGGGGCGTGTTTAATGAGCAGTTCTTC.